This TCR beta chain was sequenced in a study of cytomegalovirus exposure and HLA in healthy donors. The data were produced by immunoSEQ multiplex PCR, yet TCRdb's version contains in-frame clones alone and is incomplete. Of under 400,000 clones listed, 86% are singletons. CDR3 size: 17 residues. Per the germline V gene, CDR1 is MNHNS and CDR2 is SASEGT. Unmatched junction bases numbered 12, after V lost 0 bases and J lost 7 bases. Sequencing was carried out using PBMCs. The chain recombines TRBV6-1 with TRBJ2-1; TRBD2 aligns across 7 bases. This clonotype was sampled from a woman younger than 35 in good health and CMV-seronegative. The CDR3, as DNA: TGTGCCAGCAGTGAAGCAGTCGGGACGGGAGGTGGAAATGAGCAGTTCTTC. It yields the protein CASSEAVGTGGGNEQFF.